A selection of T cell receptor beta chains follows, all from one sample in a study of CD8 T cells in Susac syndrome. TCRdb reanalysed the immunoSEQ multiplex PCR reads using MiXCR and keeps one entry per CDR3 protein. The sample comprises about 80,000 distinct CDR3 sequences, 95% to 97% of which are singletons, and approximately 0.41% rests with the top ten. Sequenced sample: CD8+ T cells from PBMCs. These receptors were collected from a human donor with Susac syndrome. Both conserved end residues are part of each CDR3. Each record gives: clone size, V gene, J gene, D gene, CDR3 protein, CDR3 DNA. D genes are given only for firm matches. Not all rows give a size; the values are once, few, many and, for expanded clones, a class.

>.|TRBV9|TRBJ2-5|TRBD1
CASSVGAPGQGSQETQYF
TGTGCCAGCAGCGTAGGAGCCCCGGGACAGGGATCCCAAGAGACCCAGTACTTC
>few|TRBV27|TRBJ2-1|.
CASSPGTTYNEQFF
TGTGCCAGCAGTCCCGGGACGACCTACAATGAGCAGTTCTTC
>.|TRBV20-1|TRBJ1-1|.
CSASPGGTEAFF
TGCAGTGCTAGCCCAGGAGGCACTGAAGCTTTCTTT
>.|TRBV6-5|TRBJ2-1|.
CASSNGRDYNEQFF
TGTGCCAGCTCGAATGGGCGGGACTACAATGAGCAGTTCTTC
>.|TRBV7-9|TRBJ2-1|.
CASSPTLGNEQFF
TGTGCCAGCAGTCCTACGCTTGGGAATGAGCAGTTCTTC
>.|TRBV30|TRBJ1-1|.
CAGWTEDTEAFF
TGTGCCGGATGGACGGAAGACACTGAAGCTTTCTTT
>.|TRBV25-1|TRBJ2-4|TRBD1
CASDERQGNIQYF
TGTGCCAGCGATGAGCGACAGGGAAACATTCAGTACTTC
>.|TRBV29-1|TRBJ1-1|.
CSVEIPDGGAEAFF
TGCAGCGTTGAAATTCCGGACGGAGGGGCTGAAGCTTTCTTT
>.|TRBV6-2/TRBV6-3|TRBJ2-1|.
CASSLARGNEQFF
TGTGCCAGCAGTTTAGCGAGGGGCAATGAGCAGTTCTTC
>.|TRBV7-9|TRBJ1-2|TRBD1
CASSDGQVDGYTF
TGTGCCAGCAGCGACGGACAGGTCGATGGCTACACCTTC
>.|TRBV27|TRBJ2-1|.
CASSEGAYNEQFF
TGTGCCAGCAGTGAGGGGGCCTACAATGAGCAGTTCTTC
>.|TRBV7-8|TRBJ2-2|.
CASSIPQGRGGELFF
TGTGCCAGCAGCATTCCCCAGGGGAGAGGCGGGGAGCTGTTTTTT
>.|TRBV5-4|TRBJ2-2|.
CASSPGYPTELFF
TGTGCCAGCAGCCCCGGCTACCCGACGGAGCTGTTTTTT
>.|TRBV20-1|TRBJ1-2|.
CSARVDYRELGDGYTF
TGCAGTGCTAGGGTCGACTACAGGGAATTAGGGGATGGCTACACCTTC
>.|TRBV7-6|TRBJ2-5|TRBD2
CASSLGLPETQYF
TGTGCCAGCAGCCTGGGACTACCGGAGACCCAGTACTTC
>.|TRBV4-1|TRBJ2-1|.
CASSQTGAEQFF
TGCGCCAGCAGCCAAACGGGGGCAGAGCAGTTCTTC
>once|TRBV6-5|TRBJ1-2|.
CASSFGLLQGYTF
TGTGCCAGCAGTTTCGGGCTCCTCCAGGGCTACACCTTC
>.|TRBV14|TRBJ2-7|TRBD2
CASSSSRGISYEQYF
TGTGCCAGCAGCTCATCGCGGGGGATCTCCTACGAGCAGTACTTC
>.|TRBV28|TRBJ2-1|.
CASSLLSSYNEQFF
TGTGCCAGCAGTTTACTCAGTTCCTACAATGAGCAGTTCTTC
>.|TRBV5-4|TRBJ2-4|.
CASSLETGNMYF
TGTGCCAGCAGCTTGGAAACAGGGAACATGTACTTC
>.|TRBV20-1|TRBJ1-5|.
CSARAGDQPQHF
TGCAGTGCTAGGGCAGGGGATCAGCCCCAGCATTTT
>.|TRBV28|TRBJ2-1|.
CASSLGQYNEQFF
TGTGCCAGCAGTTTGGGACAATACAATGAGCAGTTCTTC
>.|TRBV30|TRBJ2-7|TRBD2
CASSSGSSYEQYF
TGTGCCTCCTCTAGCGGGAGCTCCTACGAGCAGTACTTC
>.|TRBV18|TRBJ2-5|.
CASSPGDWYQETQYF
TGTGCCAGCTCACCGGGGGACTGGTACCAAGAGACCCAGTACTTC
>.|TRBV15|TRBJ2-3|TRBD2
CATTRTSGGTDTQYF
TGTGCCACCACCAGGACTAGCGGGGGCACAGATACGCAGTATTTT
>.|TRBV12-3/TRBV12-4|TRBJ1-2|TRBD1
CASTPVRNRGVYGYTF
TGTGCCAGCACCCCCGTACGTAACAGGGGGGTCTATGGCTACACCTTC
>once|TRBV6-2/TRBV6-3|TRBJ2-1|TRBD2
CASSYPALAGTARSYNEQFF
TGTGCCAGCAGCTATCCGGCGCTAGCGGGGACCGCTAGGTCCTACAATGAGCAGTTCTTC
>.|TRBV12-3/TRBV12-4|TRBJ2-7|.
CASSPQLLRGEQYF
TGTGCCAGCAGCCCACAACTACTGCGGGGCGAGCAGTACTTC
>.|TRBV5-6|TRBJ2-1|.
CASSSGGLGYNEQFF
TGTGCCAGCAGTTCCGGGGGGCTTGGGTACAATGAGCAGTTCTTC
>.|TRBV24-1|TRBJ2-5|TRBD1
CATSDSMDREETQYF
TGTGCCACCAGTGATTCAATGGACAGGGAAGAGACCCAGTACTTC
>.|TRBV2|TRBJ2-7|.
CASGRTPRHYEQYF
TGTGCCAGCGGCCGGACACCGAGACACTACGAGCAGTACTTC
>.|TRBV19|TRBJ1-1|.
CASSLQGVMTEAFF
TGTGCCAGTAGTCTACAGGGCGTGATGACTGAAGCTTTCTTT
>.|TRBV6-6|TRBJ2-3|.
CASSYFRLEGTDTQYF
TGTGCCAGCAGTTACTTTAGACTAGAGGGCACAGATACGCAGTATTTT
>.|TRBV5-4|TRBJ2-1|.
CASRSQNLAGNEQFF
TGTGCCAGCAGATCTCAGAATCTAGCTGGAAATGAGCAGTTCTTC
>.|TRBV24-1|TRBJ2-3|.
CATSDLDSDTQYF
TGTGCCACCAGTGATCTAGATTCGGATACGCAGTATTTT
>.|TRBV9|TRBJ2-3|.
CASSVGSGTTDTQYF
TGTGCCAGCAGCGTCGGTAGTGGGACCACAGATACGCAGTATTTT
>.|TRBV29-1|TRBJ1-1|.
CSVIQNTEAFF
TGCAGCGTGATACAGAACACTGAAGCTTTCTTT
>.|TRBV20-1|TRBJ1-2|.
CSARDQPQVPANYGYTF
TGCAGTGCTAGAGATCAGCCCCAGGTACCCGCTAACTATGGCTACACCTTC
>.|TRBV6-5|TRBJ1-6|.
CASTRRLYSPLHF
TGTGCCAGCACGCGGAGGCTTTATTCACCCCTCCACTTT
>.|TRBV4-2|TRBJ2-7|.
CASSQVASSYEQYF
TGTGCCAGCAGCCAAGTCGCTAGCTCCTACGAGCAGTACTTC
>.|TRBV20-1|TRBJ2-5|TRBD2
CSASPPGLEETQYF
TGCAGTGCTAGCCCCCCGGGACTAGAAGAGACCCAGTACTTC
>.|TRBV6-5|TRBJ1-2|TRBD1
CASTAQGGNGYTF
TGTGCCAGCACTGCACAGGGGGGTAATGGCTACACCTTC
>.|TRBV30|TRBJ2-7|.
CAWSTPGGIEQYF
TGTGCCTGGAGTACCCCCGGTGGGATAGAGCAGTACTTC